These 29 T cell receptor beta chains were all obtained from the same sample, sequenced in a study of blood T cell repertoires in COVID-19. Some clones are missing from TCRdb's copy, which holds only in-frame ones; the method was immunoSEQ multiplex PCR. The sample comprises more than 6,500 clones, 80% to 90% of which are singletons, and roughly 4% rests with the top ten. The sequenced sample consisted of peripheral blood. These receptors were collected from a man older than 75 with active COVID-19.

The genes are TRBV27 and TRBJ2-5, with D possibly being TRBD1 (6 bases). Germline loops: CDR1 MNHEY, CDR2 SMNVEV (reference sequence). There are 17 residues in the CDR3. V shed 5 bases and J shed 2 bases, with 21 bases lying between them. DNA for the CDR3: TGTGCCAGCAGTACCTTTCGACGGACAGATAGTCAAGAGACCCAGTACTTC. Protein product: CASSTFRRTDSQETQYF.

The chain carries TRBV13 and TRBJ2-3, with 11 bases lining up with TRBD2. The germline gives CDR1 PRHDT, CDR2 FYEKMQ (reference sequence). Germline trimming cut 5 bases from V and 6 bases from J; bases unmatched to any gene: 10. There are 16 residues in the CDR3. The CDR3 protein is CASSQIAGGPADTQYF. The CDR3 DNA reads TGTGCCAGCAGCCAAATAGCGGGAGGGCCCGCGGATACGCAGTATTTT.

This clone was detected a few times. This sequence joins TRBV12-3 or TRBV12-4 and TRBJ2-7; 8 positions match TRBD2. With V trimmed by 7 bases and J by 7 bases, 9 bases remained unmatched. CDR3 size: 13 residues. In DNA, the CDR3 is TGTGCCAGCAAGCCAGCGGGGGCTGGGGAGCAGTACTTC. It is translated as CASKPAGAGEQYF.

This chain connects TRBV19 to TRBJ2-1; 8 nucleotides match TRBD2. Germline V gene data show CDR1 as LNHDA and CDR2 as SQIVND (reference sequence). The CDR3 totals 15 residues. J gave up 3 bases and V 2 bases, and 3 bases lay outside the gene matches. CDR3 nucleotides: TGTGCCAGTAGTATACAAGCGGGAGACTACAATGAGCAGTTCTTC. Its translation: CASSIQAGDYNEQFF.

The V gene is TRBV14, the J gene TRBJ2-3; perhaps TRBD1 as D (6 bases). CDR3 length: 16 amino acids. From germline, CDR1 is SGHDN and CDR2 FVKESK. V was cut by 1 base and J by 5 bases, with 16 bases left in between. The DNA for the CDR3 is TGTGCCAGCAGCCAAGTTGCAGGGGTTGTTGTAGATACGCAGTATTTT. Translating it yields CASSQVAGVVVDTQYF.

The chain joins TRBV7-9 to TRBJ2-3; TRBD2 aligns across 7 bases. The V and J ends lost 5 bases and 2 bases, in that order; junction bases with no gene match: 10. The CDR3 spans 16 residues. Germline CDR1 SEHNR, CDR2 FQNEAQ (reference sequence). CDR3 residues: CASSARSSGITDTQYF. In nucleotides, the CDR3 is TGTGCCAGCAGCGCTAGATCCAGCGGGATCACAGATACGCAGTATTTT.

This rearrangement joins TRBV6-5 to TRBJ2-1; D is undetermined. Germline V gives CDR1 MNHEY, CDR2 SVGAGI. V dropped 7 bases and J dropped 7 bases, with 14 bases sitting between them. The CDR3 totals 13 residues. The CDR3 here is CASTPPLENEQFF. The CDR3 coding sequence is TGTGCCAGCACCCCCCCCCTAGAGAATGAGCAGTTCTTC.

CDR3 in DNA: TGTGCCAGCAGTTTAACAGGGGTCGATGAAAAACTGTTTTTT. This codes for CASSLTGVDEKLFF. This rearrangement joins TRBV28 to TRBJ1-4; 7 bases are shared with TRBD1. The CDR3 is 14 amino acids. Germline CDR1 MDHEN, CDR2 SYDVKM. The junction had 3 bases not matched to a gene; V was cut back by 2 bases and J by 6 bases.

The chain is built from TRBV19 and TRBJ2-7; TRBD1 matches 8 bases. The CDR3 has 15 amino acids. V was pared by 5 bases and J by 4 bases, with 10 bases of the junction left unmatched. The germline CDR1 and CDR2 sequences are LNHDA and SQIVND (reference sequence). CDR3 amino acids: CASSPRTGRRYEQYF. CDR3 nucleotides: TGTGCCAGTAGTCCCCGGACAGGGAGGAGATACGAGCAGTACTTC.

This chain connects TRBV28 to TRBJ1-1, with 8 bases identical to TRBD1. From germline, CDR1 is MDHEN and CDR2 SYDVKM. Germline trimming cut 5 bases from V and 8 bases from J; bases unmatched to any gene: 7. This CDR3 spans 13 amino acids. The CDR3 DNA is TGTGCCAGCAGTACTGGGACAGGTAGAGAAGCTTTCTTT. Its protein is CASSTGTGREAFF. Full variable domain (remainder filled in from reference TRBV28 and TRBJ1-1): DVKVTQSSRYLVKRTGEKVFLECVQDMDHENMFWYRQDPGLGLRLIYFSYDVKMKEKGDIPEGYSVSREKKERFSLILESASTNQTSMYLCASSTGTGREAFFGQGTRLTVV.

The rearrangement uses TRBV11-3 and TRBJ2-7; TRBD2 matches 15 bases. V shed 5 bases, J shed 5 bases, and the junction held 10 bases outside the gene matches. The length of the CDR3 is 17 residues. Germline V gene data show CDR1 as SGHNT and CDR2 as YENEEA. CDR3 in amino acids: CASSQRWGTSGRNEQYF. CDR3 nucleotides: TGTGCCAGCAGCCAAAGGTGGGGGACTAGCGGGAGGAACGAGCAGTACTTC. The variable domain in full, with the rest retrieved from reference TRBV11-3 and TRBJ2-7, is EAGVVQSPRYKIIEKKQPVAFWCNPISGHNTLYWYLQNLGQGPELLIRYENEEAVDDSQLPKDRFSAERLKGVDSTLKIQPAELGDSAVYLCASSQRWGTSGRNEQYFGPGTRLTVT.

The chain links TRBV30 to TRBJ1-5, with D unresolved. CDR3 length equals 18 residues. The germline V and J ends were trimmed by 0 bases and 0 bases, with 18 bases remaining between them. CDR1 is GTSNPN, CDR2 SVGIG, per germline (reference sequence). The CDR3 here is CAWSVLRYPNYSNQPQHF. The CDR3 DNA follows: TGTGCCTGGAGTGTATTACGGTATCCGAATTATAGCAATCAGCCCCAGCATTTT.

CDR3 sequence reads: CASSYRPSGRGLYEQYF. The DNA of the CDR3 is TGTGCCAGCAGTTACAGGCCTAGCGGGAGAGGATTGTACGAGCAGTACTTC. The gene calls are TRBV6-2 or TRBV6-3 and TRBJ2-7; 10 nucleotides match TRBD2. The germline CDR1 and CDR2 sequences are MNHEY and SVGEGT. The junction had 11 bases not matched to a gene; V was cut back by 2 bases and J by 4 bases. The CDR3 consists of 17 residues.

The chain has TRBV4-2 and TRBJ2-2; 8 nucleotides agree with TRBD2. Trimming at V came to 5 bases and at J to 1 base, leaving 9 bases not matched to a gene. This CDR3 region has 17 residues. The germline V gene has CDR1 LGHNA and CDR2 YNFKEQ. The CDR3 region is CASSTRAGGLNTGELFF. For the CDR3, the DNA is TGTGCCAGCAGCACGAGGGCGGGAGGATTGAACACCGGGGAGCTGTTTTTT.

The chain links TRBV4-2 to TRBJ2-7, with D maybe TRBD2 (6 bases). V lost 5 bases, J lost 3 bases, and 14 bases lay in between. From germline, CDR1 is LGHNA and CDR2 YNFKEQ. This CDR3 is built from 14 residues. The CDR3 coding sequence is TGTGCCAGCAGCGCGGCGGGGATCAACTACGAGCAGTACTTC. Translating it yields CASSAAGINYEQYF.

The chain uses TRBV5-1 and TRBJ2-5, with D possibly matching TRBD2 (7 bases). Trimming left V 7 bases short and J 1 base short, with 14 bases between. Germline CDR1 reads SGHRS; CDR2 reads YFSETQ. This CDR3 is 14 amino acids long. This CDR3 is CASADGGPQETQYF. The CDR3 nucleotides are TGCGCCAGCGCGGACGGGGGGCCCCAAGAGACCCAGTACTTC.

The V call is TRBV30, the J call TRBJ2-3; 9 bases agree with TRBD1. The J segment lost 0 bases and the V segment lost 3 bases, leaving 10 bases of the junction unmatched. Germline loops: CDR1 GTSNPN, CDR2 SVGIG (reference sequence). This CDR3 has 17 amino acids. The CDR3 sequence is CAWSGTGRLRSTDTQYF. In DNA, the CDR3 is TGTGCCTGGAGCGGGACAGGGCGCCTCCGCAGCACAGATACGCAGTATTTT.

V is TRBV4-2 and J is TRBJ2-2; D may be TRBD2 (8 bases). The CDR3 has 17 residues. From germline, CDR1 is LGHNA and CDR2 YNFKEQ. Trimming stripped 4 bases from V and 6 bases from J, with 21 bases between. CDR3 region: CASSPRGGGGQAGELFF. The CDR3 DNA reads TGTGCCAGCAGCCCCCGAGGGGGCGGGGGGCAGGCCGGGGAGCTGTTTTTT.

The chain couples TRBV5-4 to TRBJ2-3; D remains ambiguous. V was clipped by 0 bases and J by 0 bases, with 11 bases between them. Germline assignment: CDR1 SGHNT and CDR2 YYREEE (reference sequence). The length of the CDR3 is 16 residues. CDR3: CASSLGATTSTDTQYF. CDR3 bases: TGTGCCAGCAGCTTGGGCGCGACAACTAGCACAGATACGCAGTATTTT.

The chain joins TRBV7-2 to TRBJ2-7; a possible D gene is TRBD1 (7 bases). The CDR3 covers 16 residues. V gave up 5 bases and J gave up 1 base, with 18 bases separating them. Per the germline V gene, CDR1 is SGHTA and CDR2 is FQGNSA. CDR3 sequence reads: CASSIRGDSLSYEQYF. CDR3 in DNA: TGTGCCAGCAGCATTAGGGGGGACAGCCTGTCCTACGAGCAGTACTTC.

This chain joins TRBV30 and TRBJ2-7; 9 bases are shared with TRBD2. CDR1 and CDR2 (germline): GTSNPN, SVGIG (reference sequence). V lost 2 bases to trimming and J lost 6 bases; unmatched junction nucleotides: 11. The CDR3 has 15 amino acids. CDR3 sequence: CAWSTPLAGVGEQYF. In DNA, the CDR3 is TGTGCCTGGAGTACCCCCTTAGCGGGAGTTGGCGAGCAGTACTTC.

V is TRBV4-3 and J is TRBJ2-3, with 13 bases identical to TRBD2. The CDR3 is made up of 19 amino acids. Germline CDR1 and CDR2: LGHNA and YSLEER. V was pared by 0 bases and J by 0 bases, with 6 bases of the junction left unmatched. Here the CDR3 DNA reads TGCGCCAGCAGCCAAGATATGACTAGCGGGAGGTTTAGCACAGATACGCAGTATTTT. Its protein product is CASSQDMTSGRFSTDTQYF.

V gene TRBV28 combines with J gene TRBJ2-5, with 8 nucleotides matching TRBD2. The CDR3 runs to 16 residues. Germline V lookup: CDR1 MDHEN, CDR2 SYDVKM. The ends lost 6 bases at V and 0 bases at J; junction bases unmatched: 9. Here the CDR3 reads CASSSAGVDHQETQYF. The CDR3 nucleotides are TGTGCCAGCAGCTCAGCGGGAGTTGACCACCAAGAGACCCAGTACTTC.

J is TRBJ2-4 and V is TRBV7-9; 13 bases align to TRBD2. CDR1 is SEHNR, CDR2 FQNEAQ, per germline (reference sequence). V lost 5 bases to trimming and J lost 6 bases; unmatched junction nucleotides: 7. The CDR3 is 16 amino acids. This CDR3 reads CASSPRLAGGVNIQYF. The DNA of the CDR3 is TGTGCCAGCAGCCCCCGACTAGCGGGAGGCGTAAACATTCAGTACTTC.

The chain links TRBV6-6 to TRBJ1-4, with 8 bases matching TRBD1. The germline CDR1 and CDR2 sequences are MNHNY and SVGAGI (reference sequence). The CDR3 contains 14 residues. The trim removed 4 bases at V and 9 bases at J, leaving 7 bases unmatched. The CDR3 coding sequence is TGTGCCAGCAGTTCGACAGGGGCCGTCAAAAAACTGTTTTTT. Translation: CASSSTGAVKKLFF.

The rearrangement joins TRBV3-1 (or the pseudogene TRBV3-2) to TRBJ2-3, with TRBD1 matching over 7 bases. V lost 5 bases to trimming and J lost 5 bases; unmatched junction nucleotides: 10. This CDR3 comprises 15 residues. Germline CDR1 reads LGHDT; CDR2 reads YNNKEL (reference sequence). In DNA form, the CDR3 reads TGTGCCAGCAGCGCGACAGGGATGAATGAAGATACGCAGTATTTT. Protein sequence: CASSATGMNEDTQYF.

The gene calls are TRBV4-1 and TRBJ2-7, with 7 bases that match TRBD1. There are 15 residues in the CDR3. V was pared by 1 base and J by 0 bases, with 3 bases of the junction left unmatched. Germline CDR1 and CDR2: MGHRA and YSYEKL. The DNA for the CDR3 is TGCGCCAGCAGCCAAGCCGGGACAGTCTCCTACGAGCAGTACTTC. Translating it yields CASSQAGTVSYEQYF.

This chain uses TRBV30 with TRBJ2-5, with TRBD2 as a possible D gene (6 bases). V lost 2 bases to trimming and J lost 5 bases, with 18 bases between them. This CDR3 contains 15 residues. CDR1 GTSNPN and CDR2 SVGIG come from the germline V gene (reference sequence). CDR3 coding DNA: TGTGCCTGGAGTTCCCTCGGGAGTGTAGGTGAGACCCAGTACTTC. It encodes CAWSSLGSVGETQYF. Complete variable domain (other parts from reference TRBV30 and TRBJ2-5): SQTIHQWPATLVQPVGSPLSLECTVEGTSNPNLYWYRQAAGRGLQLLFYSVGIGQISSEVPQNLSASRPQDRQFILSSKKLLLSDSGFYLCAWSSLGSVGETQYFGPGTRLLVL.

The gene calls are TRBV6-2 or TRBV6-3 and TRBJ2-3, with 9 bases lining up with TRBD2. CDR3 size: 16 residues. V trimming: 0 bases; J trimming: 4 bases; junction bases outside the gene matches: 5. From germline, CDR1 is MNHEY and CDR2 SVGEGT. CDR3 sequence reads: CASSYSRGLAADTQYF. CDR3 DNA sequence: TGTGCCAGCAGTTACTCTAGGGGACTAGCTGCAGATACGCAGTATTTT.